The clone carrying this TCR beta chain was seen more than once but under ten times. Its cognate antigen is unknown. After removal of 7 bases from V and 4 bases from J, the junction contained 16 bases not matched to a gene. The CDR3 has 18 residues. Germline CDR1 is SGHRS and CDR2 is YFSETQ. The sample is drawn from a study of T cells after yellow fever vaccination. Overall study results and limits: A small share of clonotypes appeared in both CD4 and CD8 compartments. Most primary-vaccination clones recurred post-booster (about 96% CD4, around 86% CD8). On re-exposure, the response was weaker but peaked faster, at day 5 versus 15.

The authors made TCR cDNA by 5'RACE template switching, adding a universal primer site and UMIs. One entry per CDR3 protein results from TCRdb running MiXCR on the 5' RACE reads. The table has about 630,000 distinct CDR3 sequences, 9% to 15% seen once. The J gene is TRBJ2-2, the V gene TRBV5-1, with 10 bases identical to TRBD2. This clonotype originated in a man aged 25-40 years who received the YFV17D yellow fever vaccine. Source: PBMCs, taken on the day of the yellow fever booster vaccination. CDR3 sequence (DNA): TGCGCCAGCGTCGAGAGTCTAGCGGGAGTTTTAGGCACCGGGGAGCTGTTTTTT. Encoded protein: CASVESLAGVLGTGELFF.